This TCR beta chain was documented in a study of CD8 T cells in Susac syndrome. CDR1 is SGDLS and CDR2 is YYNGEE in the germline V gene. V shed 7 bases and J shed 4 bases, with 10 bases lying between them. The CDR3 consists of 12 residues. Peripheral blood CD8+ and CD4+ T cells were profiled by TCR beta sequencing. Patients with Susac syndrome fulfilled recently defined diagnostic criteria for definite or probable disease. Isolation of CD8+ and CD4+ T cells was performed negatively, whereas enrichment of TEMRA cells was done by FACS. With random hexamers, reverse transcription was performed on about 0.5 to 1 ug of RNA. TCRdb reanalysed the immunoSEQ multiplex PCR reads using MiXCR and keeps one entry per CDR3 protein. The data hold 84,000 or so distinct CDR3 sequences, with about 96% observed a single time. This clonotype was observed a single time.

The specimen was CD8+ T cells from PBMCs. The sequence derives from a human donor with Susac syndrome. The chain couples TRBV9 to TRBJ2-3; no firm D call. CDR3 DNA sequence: TGTGCCAGCGGATCGGTGTCAGATACGCAGTATTTT. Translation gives CASGSVSDTQYF.